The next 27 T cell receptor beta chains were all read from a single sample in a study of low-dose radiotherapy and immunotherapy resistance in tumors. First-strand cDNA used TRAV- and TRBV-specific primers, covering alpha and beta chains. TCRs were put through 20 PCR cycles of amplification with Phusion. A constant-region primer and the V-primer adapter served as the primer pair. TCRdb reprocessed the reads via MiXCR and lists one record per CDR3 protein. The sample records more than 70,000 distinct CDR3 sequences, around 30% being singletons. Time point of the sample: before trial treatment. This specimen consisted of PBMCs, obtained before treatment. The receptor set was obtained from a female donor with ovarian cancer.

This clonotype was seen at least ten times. For the CDR3, the DNA is TGTGCCAGTACGTTGGAGGGTCCGGTCACAGATACGCAGTATTTT. It specifies CASTLEGPVTDTQYF. J is TRBJ2-3 and V is TRBV5-4, with D perhaps matching TRBD2 (6 bases). Trimming stripped 8 bases from V and 2 bases from J, with 18 bases between. This CDR3 comprises 15 residues. CDR1 and CDR2 from the germline V gene are SGHNT and YYREEE (reference sequence).

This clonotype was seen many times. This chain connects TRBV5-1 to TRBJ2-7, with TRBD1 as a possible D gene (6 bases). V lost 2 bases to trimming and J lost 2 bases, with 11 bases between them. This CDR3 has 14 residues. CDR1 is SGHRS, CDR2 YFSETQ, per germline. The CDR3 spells CASSLPTGTYEQYF. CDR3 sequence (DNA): TGCGCCAGCAGCTTACCGACAGGAACCTACGAGCAGTACTTC.

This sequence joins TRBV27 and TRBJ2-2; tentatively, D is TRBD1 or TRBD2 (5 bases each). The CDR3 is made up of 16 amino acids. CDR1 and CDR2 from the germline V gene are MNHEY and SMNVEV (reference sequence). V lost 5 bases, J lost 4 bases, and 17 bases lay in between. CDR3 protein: CASSKRGDLGTGELFF. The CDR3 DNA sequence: TGTGCCAGCAGTAAACGAGGGGACCTGGGCACCGGGGAGCTGTTTTTT.

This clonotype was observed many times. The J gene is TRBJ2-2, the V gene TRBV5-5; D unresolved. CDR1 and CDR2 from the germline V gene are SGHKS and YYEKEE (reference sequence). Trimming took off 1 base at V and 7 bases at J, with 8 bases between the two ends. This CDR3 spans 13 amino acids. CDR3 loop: CASSLMGYGELFF. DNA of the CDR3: TGTGCCAGCAGCTTGATGGGGTACGGGGAGCTGTTTTTT. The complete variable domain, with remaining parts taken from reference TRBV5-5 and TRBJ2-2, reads DAGVTQSPTHLIKTRGQQVTLRCSPISGHKSVSWYQQVLGQGPQFIFQYYEKEERGRGNFPDRFSARQFPNYSSELNVNALLLGDSALYLCASSLMGYGELFFGEGSRLTVL.

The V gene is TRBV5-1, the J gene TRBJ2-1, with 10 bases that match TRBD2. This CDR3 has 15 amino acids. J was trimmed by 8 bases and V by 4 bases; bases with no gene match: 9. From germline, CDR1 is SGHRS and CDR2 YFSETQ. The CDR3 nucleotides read TGCGCCAGCAGCCAAGCGAGCGGGAGGGCCTATGAGCAGTTCTTC. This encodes CASSQASGRAYEQFF. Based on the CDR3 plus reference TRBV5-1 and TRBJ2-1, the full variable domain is KAGVTQTPRYLIKTRGQQVTLSCSPISGHRSVSWYQQTPGQGLQFLFEYFSETQRNKGNFPGRFSGRQFSNSRSEMNVSTLELGDSALYLCASSQASGRAYEQFFGPGTRLTVL.

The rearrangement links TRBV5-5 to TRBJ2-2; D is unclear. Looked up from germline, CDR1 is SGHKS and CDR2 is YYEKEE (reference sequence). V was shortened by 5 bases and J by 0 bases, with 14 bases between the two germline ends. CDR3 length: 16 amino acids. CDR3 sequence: CASRNYGPSNTGELFF. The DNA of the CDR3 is TGTGCCAGCAGAAATTACGGGCCCTCGAACACCGGGGAGCTGTTTTTT. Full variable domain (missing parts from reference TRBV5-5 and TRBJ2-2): DAGVTQSPTHLIKTRGQQVTLRCSPISGHKSVSWYQQVLGQGPQFIFQYYEKEERGRGNFPDRFSARQFPNYSSELNVNALLLGDSALYLCASRNYGPSNTGELFFGEGSRLTVL.

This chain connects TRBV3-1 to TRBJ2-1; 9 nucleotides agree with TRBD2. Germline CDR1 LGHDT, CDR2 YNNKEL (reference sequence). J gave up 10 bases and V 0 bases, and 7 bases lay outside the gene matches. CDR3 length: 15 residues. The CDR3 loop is CASSQDPAGGGEQFF. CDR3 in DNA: TGTGCCAGCAGCCAAGACCCAGCGGGAGGTGGGGAGCAGTTCTTC.

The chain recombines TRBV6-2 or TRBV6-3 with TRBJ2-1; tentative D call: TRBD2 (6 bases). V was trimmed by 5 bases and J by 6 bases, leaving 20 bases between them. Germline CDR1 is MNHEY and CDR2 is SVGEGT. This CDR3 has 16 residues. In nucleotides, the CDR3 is TGTGCCAGCAGTGACCCCGGACTACCGGGCGCCAATGAGCAGTTCTTC. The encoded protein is CASSDPGLPGANEQFF.

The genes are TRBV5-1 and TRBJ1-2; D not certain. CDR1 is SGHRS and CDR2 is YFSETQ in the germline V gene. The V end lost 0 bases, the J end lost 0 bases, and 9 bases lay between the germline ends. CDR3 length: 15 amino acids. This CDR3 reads CASSLDMAANYGYTF. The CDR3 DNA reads TGCGCCAGCAGCTTGGACATGGCGGCTAACTATGGCTACACCTTC.

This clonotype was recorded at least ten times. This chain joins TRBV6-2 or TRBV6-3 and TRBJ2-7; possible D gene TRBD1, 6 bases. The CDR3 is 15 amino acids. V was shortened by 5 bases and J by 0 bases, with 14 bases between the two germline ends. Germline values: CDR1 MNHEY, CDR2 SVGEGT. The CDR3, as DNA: TGTGCCAGCAGTCGCCAGGGGTTGGGCTCCTACGAGCAGTACTTC. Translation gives CASSRQGLGSYEQYF.

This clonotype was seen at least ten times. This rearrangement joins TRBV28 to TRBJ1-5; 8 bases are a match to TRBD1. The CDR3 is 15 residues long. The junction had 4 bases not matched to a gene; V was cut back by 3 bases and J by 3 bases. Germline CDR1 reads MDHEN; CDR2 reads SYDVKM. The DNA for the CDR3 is TGTGCCAGCAGTTTGGGCAGGGGGCCCAATCAGCCCCAGCATTTT. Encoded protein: CASSLGRGPNQPQHF.

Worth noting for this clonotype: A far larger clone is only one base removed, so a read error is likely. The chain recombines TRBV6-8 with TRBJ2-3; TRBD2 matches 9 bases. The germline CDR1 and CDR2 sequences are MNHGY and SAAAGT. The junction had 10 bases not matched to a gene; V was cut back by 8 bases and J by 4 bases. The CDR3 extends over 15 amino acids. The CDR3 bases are TGTGCCAGCCGAAGAAGCGGGAGGACGGCAGATACGCAGTATTTT. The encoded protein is CASRRSGRTADTQYF.

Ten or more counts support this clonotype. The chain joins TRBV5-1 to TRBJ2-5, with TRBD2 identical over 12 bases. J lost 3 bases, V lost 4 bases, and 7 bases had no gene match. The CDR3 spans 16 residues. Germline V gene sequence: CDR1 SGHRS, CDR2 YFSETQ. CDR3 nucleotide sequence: TGCGCCAGCAGCCGGTCCACTAGCGGGGGGAAAGAGACCCAGTACTTC. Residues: CASSRSTSGGKETQYF.

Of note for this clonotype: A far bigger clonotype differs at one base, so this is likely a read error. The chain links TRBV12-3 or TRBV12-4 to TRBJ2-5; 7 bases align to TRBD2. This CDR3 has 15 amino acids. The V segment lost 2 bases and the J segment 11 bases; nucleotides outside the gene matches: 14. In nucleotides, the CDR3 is TGTGCCAGCAGTTTATCTAGCGGAGTTTACAATGAGCAGTACTTC. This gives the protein CASSLSSGVYNEQYF.

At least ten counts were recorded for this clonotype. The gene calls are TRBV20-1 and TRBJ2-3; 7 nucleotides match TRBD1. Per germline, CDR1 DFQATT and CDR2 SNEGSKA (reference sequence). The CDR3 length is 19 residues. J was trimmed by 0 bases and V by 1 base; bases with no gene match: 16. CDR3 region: CSARGPKVSRQGSTDTQYF. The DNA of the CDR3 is TGCAGTGCTAGAGGCCCAAAAGTCTCGAGACAGGGTAGCACAGATACGCAGTATTTT.

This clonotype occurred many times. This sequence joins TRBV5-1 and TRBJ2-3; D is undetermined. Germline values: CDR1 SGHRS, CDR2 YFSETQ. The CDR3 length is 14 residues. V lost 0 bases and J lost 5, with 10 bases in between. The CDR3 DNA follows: TGCGCCAGCAGCTTGGAACGTGCGAGAGATACGCAGTATTTT. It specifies CASSLERARDTQYF.

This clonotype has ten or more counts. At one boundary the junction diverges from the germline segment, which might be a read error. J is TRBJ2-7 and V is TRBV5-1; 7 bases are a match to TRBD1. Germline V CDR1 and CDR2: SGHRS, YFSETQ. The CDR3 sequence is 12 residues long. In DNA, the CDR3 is TGTGCCAGCAGCAGGGACAGCTACGAGCAGTACTTC. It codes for CASSRDSYEQYF.

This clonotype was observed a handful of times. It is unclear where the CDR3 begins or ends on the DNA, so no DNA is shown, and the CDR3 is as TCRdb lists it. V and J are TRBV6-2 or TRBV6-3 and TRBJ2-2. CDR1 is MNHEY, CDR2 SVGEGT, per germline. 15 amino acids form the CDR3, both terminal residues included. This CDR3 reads CAGRTAANTGELFFF.

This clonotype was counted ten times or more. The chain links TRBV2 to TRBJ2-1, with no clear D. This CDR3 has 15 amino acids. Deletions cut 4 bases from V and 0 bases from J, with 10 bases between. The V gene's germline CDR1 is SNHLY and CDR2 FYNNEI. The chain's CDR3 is CASSGDQSSYNEQFF. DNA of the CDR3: TGTGCCAGCAGTGGAGACCAAAGCTCCTACAATGAGCAGTTCTTC.

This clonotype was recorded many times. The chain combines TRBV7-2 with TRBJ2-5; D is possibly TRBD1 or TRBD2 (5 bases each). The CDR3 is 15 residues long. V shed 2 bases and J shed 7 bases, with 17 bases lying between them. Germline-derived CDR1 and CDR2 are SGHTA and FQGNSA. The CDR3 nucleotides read TGTGCCAGCAGCTTATCCCATCCGGGTGGGGGGACCCAGTACTTC. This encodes CASSLSHPGGGTQYF.

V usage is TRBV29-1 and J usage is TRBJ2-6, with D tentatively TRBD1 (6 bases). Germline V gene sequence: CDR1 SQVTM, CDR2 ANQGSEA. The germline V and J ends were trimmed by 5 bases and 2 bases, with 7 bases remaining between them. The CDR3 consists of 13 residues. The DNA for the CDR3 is TGCAGCGTTACAGGGACTGGGGCCAACGTCCTGACTTTC. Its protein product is CSVTGTGANVLTF.

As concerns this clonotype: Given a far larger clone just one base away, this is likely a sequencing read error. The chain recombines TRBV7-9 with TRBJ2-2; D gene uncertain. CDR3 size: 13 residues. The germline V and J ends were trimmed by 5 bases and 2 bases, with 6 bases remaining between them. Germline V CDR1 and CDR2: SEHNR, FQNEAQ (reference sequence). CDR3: CASSVPNTGELFF. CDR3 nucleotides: TGTGCCAGCAGCGTGCCAAACACCGGGGAGCTGTTTTTT. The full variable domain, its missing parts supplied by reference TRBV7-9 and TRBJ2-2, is DTGVSQNPRHKITKRGQNVTFRCDPISEHNRLYWYRQTLGQGPEFLTYFQNEAQLEKSRLLSDRFSAERPKGSFSTLEIQRTEQGDSAMYLCASSVPNTGELFFGEGSRLTVL.

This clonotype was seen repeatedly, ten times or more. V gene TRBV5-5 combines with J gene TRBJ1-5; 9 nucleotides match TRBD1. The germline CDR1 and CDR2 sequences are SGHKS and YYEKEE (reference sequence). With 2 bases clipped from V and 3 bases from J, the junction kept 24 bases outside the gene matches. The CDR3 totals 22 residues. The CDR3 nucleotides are TGTGCCAGCAGCTTCTTCTCCTGGAAAAACCCCGACAGGGGGTCGTCCAATCAGCCCCAGCATTTT. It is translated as CASSFFSWKNPDRGSSNQPQHF. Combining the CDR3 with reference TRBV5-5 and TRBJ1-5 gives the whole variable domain DAGVTQSPTHLIKTRGQQVTLRCSPISGHKSVSWYQQVLGQGPQFIFQYYEKEERGRGNFPDRFSARQFPNYSSELNVNALLLGDSALYLCASSFFSWKNPDRGSSNQPQHFGDGTRLSIL.

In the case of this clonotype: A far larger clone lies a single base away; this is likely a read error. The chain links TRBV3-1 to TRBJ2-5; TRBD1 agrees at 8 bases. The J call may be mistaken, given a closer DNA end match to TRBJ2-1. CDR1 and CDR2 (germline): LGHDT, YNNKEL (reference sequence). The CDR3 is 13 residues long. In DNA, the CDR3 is TGTGCCAGCAGCCAGACAGGGGCGGCTGAGCAGTTCTTC. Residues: CASSQTGAAEQFF.

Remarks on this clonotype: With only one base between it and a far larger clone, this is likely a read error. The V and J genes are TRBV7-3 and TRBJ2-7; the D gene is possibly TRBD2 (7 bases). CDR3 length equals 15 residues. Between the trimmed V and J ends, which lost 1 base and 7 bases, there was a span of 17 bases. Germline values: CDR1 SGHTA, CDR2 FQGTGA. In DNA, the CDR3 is TGTGCCAGCAGCTTAAGGGGGGGGGCCGGGGATGAGCAGTACTTC. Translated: CASSLRGGAGDEQYF.

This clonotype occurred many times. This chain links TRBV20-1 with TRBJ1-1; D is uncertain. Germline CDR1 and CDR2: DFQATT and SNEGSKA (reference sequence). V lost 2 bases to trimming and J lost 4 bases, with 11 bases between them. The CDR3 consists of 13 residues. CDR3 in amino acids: CSARRGEATEAFF. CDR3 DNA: TGCAGTGCTAGACGTGGGGAGGCCACTGAAGCTTTCTTT.

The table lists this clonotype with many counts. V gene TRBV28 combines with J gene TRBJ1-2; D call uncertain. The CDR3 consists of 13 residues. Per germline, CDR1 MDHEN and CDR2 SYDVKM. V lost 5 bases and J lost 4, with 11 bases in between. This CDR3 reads CASSVASTYGYTF. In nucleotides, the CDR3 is TGTGCCAGCAGTGTAGCGTCCACCTATGGCTACACCTTC.